Given below is one TCR beta chain in context. Its antigen target is currently unknown. Base-call qualities are not available, and no considerably larger clone is one nucleotide away. Taken from the germline V gene (reference sequence), the CDR1 and CDR2 loops are SEHNR and FQNEAQ. Measured from the cysteine to the phenylalanine, the CDR3 is 15 residues long. Only the CDR3 portion is preserved as DNA: 45 bases, with reading frame beginning at the first base. V and J lose 1 base and 1 base, and a span of 8 bases separates them. The data belong to a study of cytomegalovirus exposure and HLA in healthy donors (dated 2017 in TCRdb). At the level of the whole study: An earlier analysis of some 600 of the donors reported roughly 300 Gb of sequence data and 117 million unique TCR beta sequences obtained from about 179 million T cells. The study profiled the T cell repertoires of 550 to 700 subjects by immunosequencing and related them to cytomegalovirus serostatus. Both class I and class II loci were covered by HLA typing, at four-digit resolution. Because of strong linkage in the cohort, roughly five DR-DQ haplotypes were treated as single units for association and clustering. Of the 300 to 450 genotyped donors, 81% were placed in the genetic ancestry cluster associated with self-reported Caucasian donors. The study was designed to test whether signatures of past pathogen exposure could be identified by cataloging public T cell receptors. Across 398 genotyped donors of the cohort, an average of approximately 240,000 unique TCR beta nucleotide sequences per donor were sequenced, and roughly a sixth of those sequences were non-productive. In addition to the first cohort of 650 to 750 subjects, a separate validation cohort of 120 different subjects was used. In the later analysis, no new phenotypic data were used to find candidate immune exposures; instead, reliance was placed on TCR beta sequences and their occurrence across donors. A later analysis re-analyzed previously published TCR beta repertoires from 660 or so donors and added high-resolution HLA genotyping to study TCR occurrence patterns. An earlier analysis of around 540 of the donors applied high-throughput TCR beta sequencing to assess whether each TCR beta V gene segment acted as functional or pseudogenic. Typing coverage differed by locus: A, B, C, DRB1 and DQB1 were typed in about 620-630 donors, DQA1 in 522, DPA1 in 600 to 610, and DPB1 in around 490. Donor age, sex, ethnicity and CMV serostatus were compiled alongside the repertoire data. To predict cytomegalovirus infection status, the study brought together high-throughput TCR immunosequencing, statistical association of individual TCRs with disease status, and machine learning. Genome-wide SNP genotypes for about 65% of the 666 donors were used in a later genetic analysis, which treated that subset as a discovery cohort. Every repertoire in the discovery cohort had been generated on one and the same sequencing platform. An early release covering about 600 HLA-typed donors comprised approximately 300 gigabases of sequencing data and about 90 million unique TCR sequences. What the authors observed across the whole study: Only TCR beta chains were sequenced in this cohort, and the absence of alpha or paired-chain data limited detectable features. In a later analysis, TCR association rates were found to vary across HLA loci, with the most associated TCRs seen for DRB1 alleles and the fewest for HLA-C alleles. Some IMGT-functional V segments, including TRBV6-2 and TRBV6-3, could not be told apart with the 87-base-pair reads, so those segments were excluded. In vitro tests confirmed that a few of the cytomegalovirus-associated TCR beta chains recognize cytomegalovirus antigens. A cluster of highly shared sequence variants was judged likely to represent a technical artifact of the sequencing pipeline. Correlated functional status among segregating V segments might reflect linkage disequilibrium, but an unknown experimental factor could not be ruled out. An earlier analysis of 587 of the donors showed that most TCR beta V segments appeared in productive rearrangements either about 87% or about 30% of the time, which broadly matched IMGT annotations. Most TCR sequences were observed very rarely across donors, whereas some public TCRs were present in many individuals. At a false discovery rate of 0.05, a later analysis linked some 17,000 TCR beta sequences to specific HLA alleles. The authors suggested that the approach could potentially be generalized to other disease states and immunological phenotypes. Sequencing depth was assumed to be roughly uniform across donors in the presence/absence analyses, though that assumption may not hold. Several of the top co-occurrence clusters appeared to be linked to parvovirus B19, influenza, CMV and Epstein-Barr virus, according to a later analysis. The classifier was reported to diagnose cytomegalovirus status with high specificity and sensitivity in both the original cohort and the validation cohort. In a later genetic analysis, fewer N-insertions in productive TCRs were reported among donors in an Asian-associated ancestry cluster than the roughly 670-donor mean. Immune exposure information for the cohort was limited to CMV serostatus. Because counts were too low, around 18 rarely observed V segments, including chromosome 9 orphons, were left out of the earlier analysis of 587 of the donors. HLA typing was unavailable for some donors at each locus, so association tests used only the typed subset. Most CMV-associated TCR beta chains appeared to be HLA-restricted in a later analysis, and the HLA associations seemed to be driven largely by CMV exposure. In a later genetic analysis, a missense DCLRE1C variant was associated with V-gene and J-gene trimming of TCR beta chains, and the association was replicated in an independent cohort. Compared with equally common non-associated chains, HLA-associated TCR beta chains in a later analysis were more clonally expanded and had lower generation probabilities. Strong co-occurrence of HLA alleles, especially DR and DQ, made assigning TCR associations to individual alleles difficult. The study gave a list of around 170 TCR beta chains associated with cytomegalovirus. A further reported finding was that TCR beta sequences accurately predicted the HLA-A and HLA-B alleles for most subjects in the first cohort.

Library preparation used the immunoSEQ multiplex PCR assay. For the multiplex PCR, a mixture combining 60 forward primers for TCR Vbeta segments and 13 reverse primers for TCR Jbeta segments was used. Amplification of the CDR3 region of rearranged TCR beta genes was performed with a multiplex PCR assay on genomic DNA. Amplified TCR beta libraries were sequenced as 87-base-pair reads on the Illumina HiSeq System. On the study's bioinformatics: A later analysis tallied 75 million to 95 million unique TCR beta chains across the 610 or so repertoires, and approximately 12 million of those chains were shared by two or more donors. Raw reads were error-corrected and collapsed into unique sequences with a nearest-neighbor algorithm that merged closely related sequences to remove PCR and sequencing errors. V, D and J gene segments were assigned by aligning CDR3 sequences to IMGT reference sequences. Each retained sequence needed at least a six-nucleotide match to both a V gene segment and a J gene segment. Rearrangements were called productive when the CDR3 lacked stop codons and stayed in frame with V and J; all others were non-productive. Following IMGT convention, CDR3 was defined as the stretch from the second conserved V-encoded cysteine to the conserved J-encoded phenylalanine. The earlier analysis of some 540 of the donors excluded any sequence lacking an unambiguous match to a single V gene segment. An earlier analysis of several hundred of the donors classified V segments as functional when productive rearrangements were above 56.7% and as segregating when the standard deviation between donors was above 5%. A statistical classification framework was developed to diagnose cytomegalovirus status using the catalog of TCR beta chain sequences. In a later analysis, V and J genes were assigned by comparing TCR nucleotide sequences against IMGT/GENE-DB human TR gene sequences. A later analysis assigned CDR3 sequences and most-parsimonious VDJ recombination scenarios with the TCRdist pipeline. In a later analysis, every TCR beta chain was defined by the combination of its CDR3 amino acid sequence and its V-gene family, and reads without a unique V-gene family were dropped. As a way to deal with suspected cross-contamination and a sequencing artifact, a later analysis dropped 450 to 700 nucleotide sequences that were highly shared and had low generation probability. For each public chain, a later analysis derived a clonal expansion index from normalized ranks of inferred template counts within each repertoire. In a later analysis, generation probabilities were computed with a VDJ recombination model fitted to out-of-frame rearrangements, and the resulting probabilities were checked against IGoR. A later analysis scored TCR-TCR, TCR-HLA and TCR-CMV co-occurrence with hypergeometric tests, applying a repertoire-size bias correction to TCR pairs. In a later analysis, false discovery rates were estimated by permuting HLA or CMV assignments 20 times. In a later analysis, co-occurring TCRs were grouped with DBSCAN, and TCRdist sequence similarity was added when clustering was performed within HLA-allele-positive subsets. Repertoires with fewer than 30,000 or more than 120,000 public chains were left out of co-occurrence clustering, as were five repertoires with anomalous nucleotide sharing. This immuneACCESS table, as held by TCRdb, lists in-frame sequences with V and J called but not all clones. Of the missing ones, under half trace to an unresolved V gene in checked studies; the others have no known cause. V, J and clone size were drawn from that table, and D and trimming were deduced from the DNA. This sample gives roughly 170,000 clones in total; about three quarters of them show up just once. The biggest ten clones account for about 1.5% of the sample.

The cohort was made up of around 720 healthy bone marrow donors. At the time of sampling, every cohort member was nominally healthy, though immune exposures that went unrecorded were likely present. The donor was CMV seropositive and was included in the group of some 290 seropositive cohort members. A peripheral blood sample was provided by each donor, and peripheral blood mononuclear cells were used for TCR beta sequencing. The Qiagen DNeasy Blood Extraction Kit was used to extract genomic DNA from the blood cell samples. This sequence originates from a woman aged 30 to 39 in good health and CMV-seropositive. The receptor chain draws on TRBV7-9 and TRBJ2-1, with no reliable assignment of the D segment. The sample taken for sequencing was PBMCs. The CDR3 protein: CASSLVRLSYNEQFF. The sequenced DNA is TGTGCCAGCAGCTTAGTGAGGTTGTCCTACAATGAGCAGTTCTTC.